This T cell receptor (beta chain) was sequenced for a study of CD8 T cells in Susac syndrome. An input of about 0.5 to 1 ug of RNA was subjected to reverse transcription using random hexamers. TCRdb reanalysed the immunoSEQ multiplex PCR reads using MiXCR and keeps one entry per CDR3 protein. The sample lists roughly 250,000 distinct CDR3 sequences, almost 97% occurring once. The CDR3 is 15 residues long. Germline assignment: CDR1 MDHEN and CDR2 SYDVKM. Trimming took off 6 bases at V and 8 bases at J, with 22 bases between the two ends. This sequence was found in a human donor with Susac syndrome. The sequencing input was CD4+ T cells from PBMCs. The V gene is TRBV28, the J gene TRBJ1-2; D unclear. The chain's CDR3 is CASRRPGVLYDGYTF. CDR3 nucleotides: TGTGCCAGCAGGCGCCCAGGCGTCCTCTATGACGGCTACACCTTC.